The entry below gives a single T cell receptor beta chain sequence along with its context. This specimen comes from a study of blood T cell repertoires in COVID-19. Germline V lookup: CDR1 SGHNT, CDR2 YYREEE (reference sequence). The CDR3 runs 13 residues. The V gene lost 0 bases and the J gene lost 6 bases, with 7 bases spanning the gap. Sequenced by immunoSEQ multiplex PCR; TCRdb stores in-frame clones only, minus some. Of tens of thousands of clones in the sample, around 90% were seen once. This sequence joins TRBV5-4 and TRBJ2-1; a weak D match, TRBD1 (6 bases). Material for sequencing was peripheral blood. The TCR comes from a man aged 55 to 70 with COVID-19, enrolled during active disease. The CDR3 nucleotides read TGTGCCAGCAGCTTGGTGGGGGCCAATGAGCAGTTCTTC. Translated: CASSLVGANEQFF.